The 13 T cell receptor beta chains below all came from one sample that was sequenced in a study of cytomegalovirus exposure and HLA in healthy donors. PCR was performed using 60 Vbeta and 13 Jbeta primers. Clones were read by immunoSEQ multiplex PCR, and TCRdb kept only the in-frame ones, dropping some. The data contain about 140,000 clones, 80% of them singletons. Sequencing input: PBMCs. Every receptor here comes from a man aged 40-49 years in good health and CMV-seropositive.

The CDR3 nucleotides read TGTGCCAGCAGCCAAGATCTCCGGTCTGGAAACACCATATATTTT. It encodes CASSQDLRSGNTIYF. The genes are TRBV14 and TRBJ1-3, with D uncertain. V was clipped by 0 bases and J by 1 base, with 7 bases between them. Germline values: CDR1 SGHDN, CDR2 FVKESK. This CDR3 is built from 15 residues.

V is TRBV28 and J is TRBJ1-4; D may be TRBD1 (5 bases). CDR1 and CDR2 (germline): MDHEN, SYDVKM. This CDR3 region has 14 residues. The ends were cut back, 8 bases at V and 6 bases at J, with 16 bases in the middle. CDR3 protein: CASYRGGSDEKLFF. Written as DNA, the CDR3 is TGTGCCAGCTATAGGGGCGGCTCGGATGAAAAACTGTTTTTT.

The rearrangement links TRBV5-1 to TRBJ2-2, with 7 bases fitting TRBD1. CDR1 is SGHRS and CDR2 is YFSETQ in the germline V gene. This CDR3 has 15 amino acids. The trim removed 0 bases at V and 5 bases at J, leaving 4 bases unmatched. CDR3 sequence: CASSLGGQATGELFF. The CDR3 bases are TGCGCCAGCAGCTTGGGCGGACAGGCAACCGGGGAGCTGTTTTTT.

This clone was observed a few times. The V and J genes are TRBV10-1 and TRBJ1-2; D unresolved. This CDR3 region has 13 residues. Germline assignment: CDR1 WNHNN and CDR2 SYGVQD (reference sequence). Deletions cut 1 base from V and 5 bases from J, with 8 bases between. The CDR3 reads CASSEYPEYGYTF. CDR3 coding DNA: TGCGCCAGCAGTGAGTATCCGGAGTATGGCTACACCTTC.

The V gene is TRBV7-9, the J gene TRBJ2-3; 11 bases are shared with TRBD2. The V segment lost 1 base and the J segment 3 bases; nucleotides outside the gene matches: 6. The CDR3 length is 17 residues. Germline loops: CDR1 SEHNR, CDR2 FQNEAQ (reference sequence). For the CDR3, the DNA is TGTGCCAGCAGCTTAGGCTTAGCGGGGGGGCGGACAGATACGCAGTATTTT. Its protein product is CASSLGLAGGRTDTQYF.

V is TRBV11-3 and J is TRBJ2-3, with 9 positions matching TRBD1. This CDR3 spans 16 amino acids. The germline gives CDR1 SGHNT, CDR2 YENEEA. After removal of 1 base from V and 5 bases from J, the junction contained 7 bases not matched to a gene. CDR3 loop: CASSLGDRVSVDTQYF. The CDR3 DNA follows: TGTGCCAGCAGCTTAGGGGACAGGGTCAGTGTAGATACGCAGTATTTT.

This clone was seen a handful of times. The V call is TRBV6-8, the J call TRBJ1-2; 8 positions agree with TRBD1. Germline CDR1 reads MNHGY; CDR2 reads SAAAGT. Germline trimming cut 6 bases from V and 5 bases from J; bases unmatched to any gene: 23. The CDR3 spans 19 residues. This CDR3 reads CASSSSTGTGTRRVYGYTF. The CDR3 DNA reads TGTGCCAGCAGCTCGTCGACCGGGACAGGCACACGGAGGGTATATGGCTACACCTTC.

This chain connects TRBV5-1 to TRBJ1-2; 9 nucleotides agree with TRBD1. Germline V gene lookup returns CDR1 SGHRS and CDR2 YFSETQ. The CDR3 consists of 14 residues. The ends lost 5 bases at V and 4 bases at J; junction bases unmatched: 6. Written as DNA, the CDR3 is TGCGCCAGCAGAAGGGACAGGGATGGCTATGGCTACACCTTC. This gives the protein CASRRDRDGYGYTF.

The chain carries TRBV7-9 and TRBJ2-3; tentatively, D is TRBD2 (6 bases). The CDR3 length is 16 residues. Germline CDR1 reads SEHNR; CDR2 reads FQNEAQ (reference sequence). The V end was cut by 6 bases, the J end by 0 bases, with 16 bases between. CDR3 DNA: TGTGCCAGCAGTCTACCCATTAGCGGAAGCACAGATACGCAGTATTTT. Translating it yields CASSLPISGSTDTQYF.

The chain couples TRBV28 to TRBJ2-4; 8 nucleotides match TRBD1. J gave up 1 base and V 8 bases, and 10 bases lay outside the gene matches. The CDR3 is made up of 16 amino acids. Germline values: CDR1 MDHEN, CDR2 SYDVKM. The CDR3: CASPSRDRSAKNIQYF. For the CDR3, the DNA is TGTGCCAGCCCTTCCCGGGACAGGTCGGCCAAAAACATTCAGTACTTC.

With respect to this clone: The sample contains more than one DNA sequence encoding this CDR3. The V gene is TRBV2, the J gene TRBJ1-1; possible D gene TRBD1, 5 bases. Germline CDR1 SNHLY, CDR2 FYNNEI. Trimming shortened V by 4 bases and J by 0 bases, and 6 bases separated the two germline ends. The CDR3 extends over 13 amino acids. The CDR3 spells CASSGTLNTEAFF. The CDR3 DNA reads TGTGCCAGCAGTGGGACACTGAACACTGAAGCTTTCTTT.

The V and J genes are TRBV7-2 and TRBJ1-5; D remains ambiguous. CDR1 and CDR2 (germline): SGHTA, FQGNSA. The CDR3 covers 14 residues. V gave up 0 bases and J gave up 4 bases, with 7 bases separating them. CDR3 region: CASSLALRNQPQHF. As DNA, the CDR3 is TGTGCCAGCAGCTTAGCCCTCAGGAATCAGCCCCAGCATTTT.

The rearrangement links TRBV11-2 to TRBJ2-3, with D uncertain. CDR3 size: 14 residues. CDR1 is SGHAT, CDR2 FQNNGV, per germline. V was clipped by 9 bases and J by 2 bases, with 15 bases between them. This CDR3 is CASELLPPTDTQYF. The DNA of the CDR3 is TGTGCCAGTGAGCTACTACCCCCCACAGATACGCAGTATTTT.